The 19 T cell receptor beta chains given below trace back to one sample, sequenced in a study of T cells in Graves' hyperthyroidism and ophthalmopathy. Amplified TCR beta CDR3 regions came from RNA transcripts. The TCR CDR3 was amplified in a first-round RT-PCR using the HTBI primer set. From the multiplex PCR reads, TCRdb called clonotypes with MiXCR, one entry per CDR3 protein. This sample has hundreds of thousands of distinct CDR3 sequences, with around 15% found just once. Input material: blood. The receptor source for this set is a man aged 18 to 30 with Graves' ophthalmopathy.

To note about this clonotype: The junction departs from the called germline gene at one end, perhaps through a read error. The chain carries TRBV5-1 and TRBJ1-3; D gene uncertain. Germline lookup yields CDR1 SGHRS and CDR2 YFSETQ. The CDR3 runs to 13 residues. The DNA of the CDR3 is TGTGCCAGCAGCCCGGGGTCTGGAAACACCACATATTTT. It specifies CASSPGSGNTTYF.

This sequence joins TRBV9 and TRBJ2-5, with 10 bases matching TRBD2. The germline V gene encodes CDR1 SGDLS and CDR2 YYNGEE. This CDR3 region has 17 residues. Trimming at V came to 4 bases and at J to 5 bases, leaving 14 bases not matched to a gene. The CDR3 here is CASSSTPPAGGGETQYF. CDR3 DNA: TGTGCCAGCAGCTCCACCCCCCCAGCGGGGGGGGGGGAGACCCAGTACTTC.

This clonotype was counted many times. The J gene is TRBJ2-1, the V gene TRBV7-3; D perhaps matches TRBD1 (6 bases). Trimming pared 5 bases from V and 3 bases from J, leaving 8 bases between. Germline lookup yields CDR1 SGHTA and CDR2 FQGTGA. The CDR3 loop spans 13 amino acids. CDR3 sequence: CASSPDSYNEQFF. The CDR3 coding sequence is TGTGCCAGCAGCCCGGACAGCTACAATGAGCAGTTCTTC.

In this sample, this clonotype turned up many times. The CDR3 DNA sequence: TGTGCTAGTGGCCATCTAAGGGACTACGAGCAGTACTTC. Protein sequence: CASGHLRDYEQYF. The chain combines TRBV12-5 with TRBJ2-7, with D unresolved. The V end was cut by 6 bases, the J end by 3 bases, with 12 bases between. Germline CDR1 reads LGHNT; CDR2 reads FRNRAP. The CDR3 runs to 13 residues. The whole variable domain, remainder taken from reference TRBV12-5 and TRBJ2-7, is DARVTQTPRHKVTEMGQEVTMRCQPILGHNTVFWYRQTMMQGLELLAYFRNRAPLDDSGMPKDRFSAEMPDATLATLKIQPSEPRDSAVYFCASGHLRDYEQYFGPGTRLTVT.

This clonotype showed up many times. The rearrangement uses TRBV7-2 and TRBJ2-3; D is undetermined. Trimming left V 5 bases short and J 4 bases short, with 13 bases between. The CDR3 contains 14 residues. Germline-derived CDR1 and CDR2 are SGHTA and FQGNSA. As DNA, the CDR3 is TGTGCCAGCAGCCCCCAAAATCAACCAGATACGCAGTATTTT. Translated, it gives CASSPQNQPDTQYF.

This clonotype appeared a few times. CDR3 protein: CASMRLAGAHEQFF. CDR3 nucleotide sequence: TGTGCCAGTATGAGGCTAGCGGGGGCCCATGAGCAGTTCTTC. This sequence joins TRBV19 and TRBJ2-1, with 10 positions matching TRBD2. V was pared by 7 bases and J by 8 bases, with 8 bases of the junction left unmatched. The V gene's germline CDR1 is LNHDA and CDR2 SQIVND (reference sequence). The length of the CDR3 is 14 residues.

This clonotype was seen many times. CDR3 protein: CARTDIDREPSTDTQYF. In DNA form, the CDR3 reads TGTGCCAGGACTGATATAGACAGGGAGCCTAGCACAGATACGCAGTATTTT. The V gene is TRBV25-1, the J gene TRBJ2-3, with 7 bases lining up with TRBD1. The CDR3 has 17 residues. The ends lost 9 bases at V and 0 bases at J; junction bases unmatched: 15. The germline V gene encodes CDR1 MGHDK and CDR2 SYGVNS.

The V and J genes are TRBV7-2 and TRBJ1-3, with 7 bases aligning to TRBD1. J was trimmed by 4 bases and V by 0 bases; bases with no gene match: 9. The CDR3 is 17 residues long. From germline, CDR1 is SGHTA and CDR2 FQGNSA. The CDR3 reads CASSLAQRGHFGNTIYF. CDR3 in DNA: TGTGCCAGCAGCTTAGCGCAAAGGGGGCATTTCGGAAACACCATATATTTT.

This clonotype was detected many times. J is TRBJ2-1 and V is TRBV19; 7 positions agree with TRBD2. The germline V gene has CDR1 LNHDA and CDR2 SQIVND (reference sequence). The CDR3 sequence is 16 residues long. V lost 3 bases to trimming and J lost 0 bases; unmatched junction nucleotides: 5. For the CDR3, the DNA is TGTGCCAGTAGTATTAATGGCGGGAGCTCCTACAATGAGCAGTTCTTC. This encodes CASSINGGSSYNEQFF.

This clonotype was counted a few times. J is TRBJ2-5 and V is TRBV20-1, with D perhaps TRBD2 (7 bases). CDR1 and CDR2 from the germline V gene are DFQATT and SNEGSKA (reference sequence). The length of the CDR3 is 16 residues. The V end lost 5 bases, the J end lost 4 bases, and 23 bases lay between the germline ends. CDR3 sequence reads: CSALGFFGGAGETQYF. Here the CDR3 DNA reads TGCAGTGCTCTTGGGTTCTTTGGGGGGGCGGGAGAGACCCAGTACTTC.

This clonotype was seen at least ten times. This CDR3 is CASSAGTSGTDTQYF. As DNA, the CDR3 is TGTGCCAGCAGTGCCGGGACTAGCGGCACAGATACGCAGTATTTT. V gene TRBV2 combines with J gene TRBJ2-3; TRBD2 matches at 10 bases. Germline CDR1 SNHLY, CDR2 FYNNEI. V dropped 4 bases and J dropped 1; count of bases not matched to a gene: 2. The CDR3 is 15 residues long.

This clonotype was counted many times. The gene calls are TRBV12-3 or TRBV12-4 and TRBJ1-2; possibly TRBD1 for D (5 bases). The length of the CDR3 is 16 residues. Trimming pared 3 bases from V and 5 bases from J, leaving 19 bases between. CDR3 DNA sequence: TGTGCCAGCAGTTTGGGGGGGGGGATTATGTGGTATGGCTACACCTTC. This sequence encodes CASSLGGGIMWYGYTF.

This clonotype was seen many times. The rearrangement uses TRBV18 and TRBJ1-5; 7 bases match TRBD1. In germline, CDR1 is KGHSH, CDR2 LQKENI. Unmatched junction bases numbered 3, after V lost 3 bases and J lost 4 bases. The CDR3 sequence is 14 residues long. For the CDR3, the DNA is TGTGCCAGCTCACCGGAGACAGGGAATCAGCCCCAGCATTTT. It specifies CASSPETGNQPQHF.

This clonotype was counted many times. The chain uses TRBV2 and TRBJ2-3; unclear D gene. Germline lookup yields CDR1 SNHLY and CDR2 FYNNEI. V lost 2 bases and J 2 bases, leaving 14 bases between the germline ends. The CDR3 sequence is 16 residues long. The DNA for the CDR3 is TGTGCCAGCAGTGAATTAGGCGGACCCCTCACAGATACGCAGTATTTT. This gives the protein CASSELGGPLTDTQYF.

This clonotype came up many times. The chain has TRBV5-1 and TRBJ2-7; D remains unclear. Germline V gene sequence: CDR1 SGHRS, CDR2 YFSETQ. This CDR3 is 12 amino acids long. Trimming cost V 0 bases and J 7 bases, with 8 bases left between them. CDR3 bases: TGCGCCAGCAGCTTGGCCCCCAGAGAGCAGTACTTC. It yields the protein CASSLAPREQYF.

This clonotype was seen a handful of times. The rearrangement links TRBV7-2 to TRBJ2-2, with 9 bases aligning to TRBD2. The CDR3 has 17 residues. Germline V lookup: CDR1 SGHTA, CDR2 FQGNSA. The J segment lost 5 bases and the V segment lost 3 bases, leaving 10 bases of the junction unmatched. In DNA form, the CDR3 reads TGTGCCAGCAGCTTCCCGGGCGGGGGGGCCTCAACCGGGGAGCTGTTTTTT. This gives the protein CASSFPGGGASTGELFF.

This sequence joins TRBV15 and TRBJ2-7; 9 bases agree with TRBD2. The V segment lost 5 bases and the J segment 6 bases; nucleotides outside the gene matches: 14. CDR1 LNHNV and CDR2 YYDKDF come from the germline V gene (reference sequence). This CDR3 contains 16 residues. For the CDR3, the DNA is TGTGCCACCAGCCCAGGAGGAGTAGCGGGAGACGGCGAGCAGTACTTC. Its translation: CATSPGGVAGDGEQYF.

V is TRBV11-3 and J is TRBJ1-1; D not certain. Trimming stripped 2 bases from V and 3 bases from J, with 7 bases between. This CDR3 is built from 13 residues. Germline values: CDR1 SGHNT, CDR2 YENEEA. This CDR3 is CASSLSMYTEAFF. The CDR3 DNA reads TGTGCCAGCAGCTTAAGTATGTACACTGAAGCTTTCTTT.

About this clonotype itself: This may be a read error, as it is one base from a much larger clone. The chain links TRBV27 to TRBJ2-3; 9 bases are a match to TRBD2. The germline gives CDR1 MNHEY, CDR2 SMNVEV (reference sequence). V lost 7 bases, J lost 3 bases, and 2 bases stayed unmatched. The CDR3 has 13 residues. The CDR3 spells CASKSGGTDTQYF. The DNA of the CDR3 is TGTGCCAGCAAGAGCGGGGGGACAGATACGCAGTATTTT.